The source of this TCR beta chain is a study of T cell changes during pregnancy in multiple sclerosis. From germline, CDR1 is ENHRY and CDR2 SYGVKD. The CDR3 extends over 13 amino acids. The ends were cut back, 0 bases at V and 10 bases at J, with 12 bases in the middle. Profiled with immunoSEQ multiplex PCR; TCRdb holds only in-frame clones, not every one. The sample has 35,000 to 45,000 clones, 91% seen once. Sequencing used CD4+ T cells from peripheral blood mononuclear cells, obtained before pregnancy. The chain is built from TRBV10-3 and TRBJ1-1; unclear D gene. The sequence came from a female donor with multiple sclerosis, enrolled in a pregnancy study. The CDR3 nucleotides read TGTGCCATCAGTGAGTCCCCAGGTTTCGGAGCTTTCTTT. Translated: CAISESPGFGAFF.